The rows below give T cell receptor beta chains drawn from one sample of a study of neurological immune-mediated disorders. TCRdb recomputed calls from the 5' RACE reads with MiXCR, one row per CDR3 protein. The table records about 36,000 distinct CDR3 sequences, approximately 10% of them present only once. The sample consisted of PBMCs. Receptors originate from a woman under 40 with HTLV-1-associated myelopathy (HAM/TSP). Each CDR3 is given with its conserved first and last residue. A D gene is named only where the DNA matches it firmly. Size tells how often a clone was seen (once, few, many) or the class of an expanded clone, and some rows leave it out.

TRBJ1-3	TRBV5-1	NA	many	TGCGCCAGCAGGCCGGACTCTGGAAACACCATATATTTT	CASRPDSGNTIYF
TRBJ2-7	TRBV21-1	NA	many	TGTGCCAGCAGCCGCACCCCCCACAGGGGCTTTCTCGAGCAGTACTTC	CASSRTPHRGFLEQYF
TRBJ2-6	TRBV12-3/TRBV12-4	NA	many	TGTGCCAGCAGTACCAGGGGCGCTGGGGCCAACGTCCTGACTTTC	CASSTRGAGANVLTF
TRBJ2-2	TRBV5-6	NA	many	TGTGCCAGCAGCTTGCGTACAGTCCGAGTAACCGGGGAGCTGTTTTTT	CASSLRTVRVTGELFF
TRBJ2-1	TRBV9	NA	many	TGTGCCAGCAGCTCCGGCCCCGTTTTGGGCAATGAGCAGTTCTTC	CASSSGPVLGNEQFF
TRBJ1-6	TRBV6-5	NA	many	TGTGCCAGCAGTTACTCAGGAACCCATAATTCACCCCTCCACTTT	CASSYSGTHNSPLHF
TRBJ1-2	TRBV5-6	NA	many	TGTGCCAGCAGCTTGGTATATCCCACCATTAACGGCTACACCTTC	CASSLVYPTINGYTF
TRBJ2-1	TRBV25-1	TRBD1	many	TGTGCCAGCAGTCAAGCTTCCCCCGGGCGGGGACAGGGGTACAATGAGCAGTTCTTC	CASSQASPGRGQGYNEQFF
TRBJ1-4	TRBV7-9	NA	many	TGTGCCAGCAGCTTAGGACAGACTTTTAATGAAAAACTGTTTTTT	CASSLGQTFNEKLFF
TRBJ1-4	TRBV20-1	NA	many	TGCAGTGCGACGGTGGGCGAGTACAGGACCAATGAAAAACTGTTTTTT	CSATVGEYRTNEKLFF
TRBJ2-7	TRBV20-1	NA	NA	TGCAGTGCTAGCCACGAGCAGTACTTC	CSASHEQYF
TRBJ1-2	TRBV19	NA	many	TGTGCCAGTACCGCCACCGGGACACCTACTAACTATGGCTACACCTTC	CASTATGTPTNYGYTF
TRBJ2-1	TRBV7-3	TRBD2	many	TGTGCCAGCAGCTGGGACGGGACTAGCTACTACAATGAGCAGTTCTTC	CASSWDGTSYYNEQFF
TRBJ1-4	TRBV2	TRBD1	many	TGTGCCAGCATCATCCAGGGGGCTAATGAAAAACTGTTTTTT	CASIIQGANEKLFF
TRBJ1-4	TRBV20-1	NA	many	TGCAGTGCTAGGGATAGATCAACTAATGAAAAACTGTTTTTT	CSARDRSTNEKLFF
TRBJ1-1	TRBV19	NA	many	TGTGCCAGCCGAAGAGGGGTGTATGAAGCTTTCTTT	CASRRGVYEAFF
TRBJ1-2	TRBV12-3/TRBV12-4	NA	many	TGTGCCAGCAGTTTTTCTTCCGGCTACACCTTC	CASSFSSGYTF